Sequencing of this T cell receptor beta chain was carried out in a study of T-cell reconstitution after alpha-beta-depleted transplantation in children. Unique molecular identifiers were built into the TCRbeta library. TCRdb re-called the PCR reads with MiXCR, one entry per CDR3 protein. The sample yields 300,000 or so distinct CDR3 sequences, 23% seen once. The source was PBMCs, mostly from graft donor cells, collected 180 days after TCRalphabeta/CD19-depleted stem cell transplant. This receptor was obtained from a male patient younger than 18 who had a stem cell transplant for acute lymphoblastic leukemia, so the T cells may come from the graft donor.

DNA of the CDR3: TGTGCCATCGGTTACAGGGGGGCCTACAATGAGCAGTTCTTC. This translates into CAIGYRGAYNEQFF. The rearrangement links TRBV10-3 to TRBJ2-1; 8 positions agree with TRBD1. Germline CDR1 reads ENHRY; CDR2 reads SYGVKD. The V gene end was trimmed by 8 bases and the J gene end by 2 bases; junction bases not matched to a gene: 5. The CDR3 sequence is 14 residues long.